One sample yielded the 11 T cell receptor beta chains listed below, sequenced in a study of blood T cell repertoires in COVID-19. Sequencing used immunoSEQ multiplex PCR; TCRdb keeps in-frame clones, though not all of them. This sample has roughly 79,000 clones; around 80% occur once, and the top ten carry 4.5% to 7%. The sequencing sample was made of peripheral blood. These receptors all come from a man between 60 and 70 years old with active or convalescent COVID-19.

V gene TRBV18 combines with J gene TRBJ1-2; the match to TRBD1 covers 7 bases. V lost 6 bases to trimming and J lost 8 bases; unmatched junction nucleotides: 15. Germline CDR1 reads KGHSH; CDR2 reads LQKENI. The CDR3 consists of 15 residues. This CDR3 reads CASSHSGTDVTGYTF. The CDR3 DNA reads as TGTGCCAGCTCGCATTCCGGGACAGATGTCACCGGCTACACCTTC. The variable domain in full, completed from reference TRBV18 and TRBJ1-2, reads NAGVMQNPRHLVRRRGQEARLRCSPMKGHSHVYWYRQLPEEGLKFMVYLQKENIIDESGMPKERFSAEFPKEGPSILRIQQVVRGDSAAYFCASSHSGTDVTGYTFGSGTRLTVV.

This clone was recorded only once. V and J are TRBV28 and TRBJ2-5, with a possible D match to TRBD1 (6 bases). This CDR3 is built from 18 residues. V lost 5 bases and J 4 bases, leaving 26 bases between the germline ends. Germline values: CDR1 MDHEN, CDR2 SYDVKM. For the CDR3, the DNA is TGTGCCAGCAGTCCTCTCCTAACCGGGACACGTCCGGGAGAGACCCAGTACTTC. This encodes CASSPLLTGTRPGETQYF.

The genes are TRBV23-1 and TRBJ2-5; 8 bases line up with TRBD1. TRBV23-1 is an open reading frame whose function is uncertain. The CDR3 runs to 13 residues. Trimming cost V 5 bases and J 5 bases; bases outside gene matches: 4. For the CDR3, the DNA is TGCGCCAGCAGTGGACAGGGAGCCGAGACCCAGTACTTC. Amino acids: CASSGQGAETQYF.

This clone showed up just once. A single base separates this from a much larger clone, so it may be a read error. The chain carries TRBV29-1 and TRBJ1-4; no firm D call. The CDR3 covers 11 residues. The V gene lost 7 bases and the J gene lost 8 bases, with 11 bases spanning the gap. The germline V gene has CDR1 SQVTM and CDR2 ANQGSEA. The CDR3 DNA is TGCAGCGGCTCCGAGGAAGAAAAACTGTTTTTT. This encodes CSGSEEEKLFF.

This chain links TRBV28 with TRBJ1-3; 7 nucleotides align to TRBD1. From germline, CDR1 is MDHEN and CDR2 SYDVKM. The CDR3 spans 16 residues. Trimming at V came to 5 bases and at J to 4 bases, leaving 11 bases not matched to a gene. This CDR3 is CASSLLQGTGGNTIYF. Here the CDR3 DNA reads TGTGCCAGCAGTCTACTACAGGGGACGGGAGGAAACACCATATATTTT.

The rearrangement links TRBV18 to TRBJ1-4; D gene uncertain. Germline assignment: CDR1 KGHSH and CDR2 LQKENI. The CDR3 sequence is 15 residues long. V lost 2 bases, J lost 12 bases, and 19 bases lay in between. CDR3 coding DNA: TGTGCCAGCTCACCATCCGGGTCCCAGTCCCCAGAACTGTTTTTT. Translated: CASSPSGSQSPELFF. Complete variable domain (other parts from reference TRBV18 and TRBJ1-4): NAGVMQNPRHLVRRRGQEARLRCSPMKGHSHVYWYRQLPEEGLKFMVYLQKENIIDESGMPKERFSAEFPKEGPSILRIQQVVRGDSAAYFCASSPSGSQSPELFFGSGTQLSVL.

This sequence joins TRBV19 and TRBJ1-2, with 7 nucleotides matching TRBD1. The CDR3 length is 14 residues. Looked up from germline, CDR1 is LNHDA and CDR2 is SQIVND (reference sequence). With V trimmed by 7 bases and J by 0 bases, 5 bases remained unmatched. The CDR3: CASNQQGSNYGYTF. CDR3 nucleotide sequence: TGTGCCAGTAACCAACAGGGGTCTAACTATGGCTACACCTTC.

The V call is TRBV5-1, the J call TRBJ1-4; 12 positions match TRBD1. CDR3 length: 17 residues. Germline CDR1 is SGHRS and CDR2 is YFSETQ. V was clipped by 4 bases and J by 7 bases; unmatched bases: 11. As DNA, the CDR3 is TGCGCCAGCAGCCGGCTCCCGGGACAGGGGGCCACTGAAAAACTGTTTTTT. Protein product: CASSRLPGQGATEKLFF.

The chain joins TRBV21-1 to TRBJ2-7; the D call of TRBD1 is as the table states it, not checked on the DNA. TRBV21-1 is deemed a pseudogene. The CDR3 runs to 16 residues. The CDR3 reads CASSKASQGCSYEQYF. CDR3 bases: TGTGCCAGCAGCAAAGCATCCCAGGGGTGTTCCTACGAGCAGTACTTC.

This clone was counted a single time. The chain has TRBV18 and TRBJ2-7; 7 bases agree with TRBD1. The CDR3 loop spans 14 amino acids. The trim removed 6 bases at V and 4 bases at J, leaving 9 bases unmatched. Germline V gene lookup returns CDR1 KGHSH and CDR2 LQKENI. The CDR3 DNA sequence: TGTGCCAGCTCCCCCCGGGACAGCCTTTACGAGCAGTACTTC. Translation: CASSPRDSLYEQYF.

The chain joins TRBV19 to TRBJ2-6, with TRBD2 as a possible D gene (6 bases). Germline-derived CDR1 and CDR2 are LNHDA and SQIVND (reference sequence). The length of the CDR3 is 14 residues. With 5 bases removed from V and 5 bases from J, the gap between germline ends came to 10 bases. The CDR3 region has the DNA TGTGCCAGTAGTGGAGGGGTTTGGGCCAACGTCCTGACTTTC. Amino acids: CASSGGVWANVLTF.